This section outlines one T cell receptor (beta chain) sequence together with its context. The antigen is unknown. The record originates from a study of blood T cell dynamics during melanoma immunotherapy. Profiling relied on immunoSEQ multiplex PCR, and the TCRdb table lists in-frame clones only, not all of them. This table has some 14,000 clones, around 92% appearing once. The time point here: pre-treatment baseline. Findings and caveats of the study: The most clonal sorted CD8+ subset, immune-effector cells, was closest to cell-free DNA CDR3 sequences. Clones driving repertoire changes may be melanoma-specific or general immune activation.

V dropped 0 bases and J dropped 6; count of bases not matched to a gene: 5. Looked up from germline, CDR1 is SGHRS and CDR2 is YFSETQ. The CDR3 spans 14 residues. The TCR comes from a human donor with melanoma. The specimen was effector memory CD8+ T cells from blood, collected from a patient treated with checkpoint blockade. The chain is built from TRBV5-1 and TRBJ2-7; 8 nucleotides match TRBD1. The CDR3 DNA reads TGCGCCAGCAGCTTGGGGGGACAGGCGAGCGAGCAGTACTTC. Translation gives CASSLGGQASEQYF.